The T cell receptor (beta chain) described here comes from a study of blood T cell repertoires in COVID-19. Germline V lookup: CDR1 LNHDA, CDR2 SQIVND (reference sequence). The CDR3 contains 18 residues. The V end lost 7 bases, the J end lost 0 bases, and 22 bases lay between the germline ends. Profiled with immunoSEQ multiplex PCR; TCRdb holds only in-frame clones, not every one. The sample includes fewer than 200,000 clones, 78% seen only once; the top ten take 17%. The chain carries TRBV19 and TRBJ1-5; D remains unclear. The source material was PBMCs or T cells enriched from blood (not recorded which). The TCR was taken from a woman between 45 and 60 years old who had recovered from COVID-19. This CDR3 is CASTKGGTSRTSNQPQHF. CDR3 nucleotide sequence: TGTGCCAGTACGAAGGGAGGAACATCTAGAACTAGCAATCAGCCCCAGCATTTT.